The 10 T cell receptor beta chains below were found in one sample sequenced in a study of T cells in Graves' hyperthyroidism and ophthalmopathy. Researchers took RNA transcripts and amplified the TCR beta CDR3 regions from them. HTBI primers were the set used in a first-round RT-PCR of the TCR CDR3. Each CDR3 protein gets one entry after TCRdb re-called the multiplex PCR reads with MiXCR. The sample contains about 590,000 distinct CDR3 sequences, around 14% of which appear only once. Material: blood. Receptor source: a woman aged 25 to 39 with Graves' hyperthyroidism.

This clonotype occurred once. At one boundary the junction diverges from the germline segment, which might be a read error. The chain recombines TRBV10-2 with TRBJ1-1; 8 bases are a match to TRBD1. CDR1 WSHSY and CDR2 SAAADI come from the germline V gene. This CDR3 is built from 13 residues. The CDR3 reads CASRQGTNTEAFF. The CDR3 nucleotides read TGCGCCAGCCGACAGGGGACGAACACTGAGGCTTTCTTT.

This clonotype came up many times. The chain combines TRBV27 with TRBJ2-7; 11 bases fit TRBD2. Germline assignment: CDR1 MNHEY and CDR2 SMNVEV (reference sequence). Trimming removed 5 bases from V and 2 bases from J; junction bases left unmatched: 17. The CDR3 sequence is 19 residues long. CDR3 protein: CASSLRATSTSGSTYEQYF. CDR3 coding DNA: TGTGCCAGCAGTCTACGGGCCACATCAACTAGCGGGAGTACCTACGAGCAGTACTTC.

V usage is TRBV14 and J usage is TRBJ2-2; D gene unclear. Germline V gene sequence: CDR1 SGHDN, CDR2 FVKESK. There are 15 residues in the CDR3. V was trimmed by 0 bases and J by 1 base, leaving 6 bases between them. The CDR3 loop is CASSQELGNTGELFF. The DNA for the CDR3 is TGTGCCAGCAGCCAAGAATTGGGGAACACCGGGGAGCTGTTTTTT.

This clonotype has just a few counts. V is TRBV13 and J is TRBJ2-2; 8 nucleotides agree with TRBD2. The CDR3 spans 18 residues. Losses at the gene ends were 3 bases for V and 3 bases for J; bases not matched to a gene: 12. Per germline, CDR1 PRHDT and CDR2 FYEKMQ (reference sequence). The CDR3 loop reads CASSLKRERFGDTGELFF. In DNA form, the CDR3 reads TGTGCCAGCAGCTTGAAGCGGGAGAGGTTTGGGGACACCGGGGAGCTGTTTTTT. The full variable domain, in which reference TRBV13 and TRBJ2-2 provide the parts outside the CDR3, is AAGVIQSPRHLIKEKRETATLKCYPIPRHDTVYWYQQGPGQDPQFLISFYEKMQSDKGSIPDRFSAQQFSDYHSELNMSSLELGDSALYFCASSLKRERFGDTGELFFGEGSRLTVL.

This clonotype occurred a few times. The chain joins TRBV5-1 to TRBJ2-7; the D gene is possibly TRBD2 (5 bases). CDR3 length equals 15 residues. V shed 0 bases and J shed 0 bases, with 10 bases lying between them. CDR1 and CDR2 (germline): SGHRS, YFSETQ. CDR3 in amino acids: CASSLVSGNSYEQYF. For the CDR3, the DNA is TGCGCCAGCAGCTTGGTATCCGGGAACTCCTACGAGCAGTACTTC.

This clonotype showed up many times. The chain links TRBV2 to TRBJ1-4; 8 positions match TRBD1. This CDR3 has 16 residues. Germline trimming cut 4 bases from V and 2 bases from J; bases unmatched to any gene: 6. Germline-derived CDR1 and CDR2 are SNHLY and FYNNEI. The DNA of the CDR3 is TGTGCCAGCAGTGTTGATGGACAGGGTACTAATGAAAAACTGTTTTTT. Translating it yields CASSVDGQGTNEKLFF.

This clonotype was found a few times. The chain recombines TRBV6-1 with TRBJ1-4; TRBD1 matches 7 bases. This CDR3 comprises 14 residues. J was trimmed by 4 bases and V by 6 bases; bases with no gene match: 5. Germline V lookup: CDR1 MNHNS, CDR2 SASEGT. Written as DNA, the CDR3 is TGTGCCAGCAGCATTCAGGGGGATAATGAAAAACTGTTTTTT. Protein product: CASSIQGDNEKLFF.

This sequence joins TRBV29-1 and TRBJ2-3, with TRBD1 matching over 7 bases. Trimming at V came to 4 bases and at J to 1 base, leaving 5 bases not matched to a gene. This CDR3 spans 14 amino acids. CDR1 is SQVTM and CDR2 is ANQGSEA in the germline V gene. In DNA form, the CDR3 reads TGCAGCGTTGTAACAGGGGTCGGCACAGATACGCAGTATTTT. Amino acids: CSVVTGVGTDTQYF.

This clonotype was seen more than once but under ten times. The junction departs from the called germline gene at one end, perhaps through a read error. This CDR3 is CASTPPKGDEQFF. CDR3 bases: TGTGCTAGCACCCCCCCGAAGGGTGATGAGCAGTTCTTC. The chain links TRBV7-7 to TRBJ2-1; D gene uncertain. This CDR3 has 13 residues. In germline, CDR1 is SSHAT, CDR2 FNYEAQ (reference sequence).

Many counts were recorded for this clonotype. This sequence joins TRBV3-1 and TRBJ2-5; D not resolved. The CDR3 loop spans 15 amino acids. CDR1 and CDR2 from the germline V gene are LGHDT and YNNKEL (reference sequence). Trimming removed 2 bases from V and 1 base from J, with 11 bases in between. The DNA for the CDR3 is TGTGCCAGCAGCCAACATACCGACCGCCAAGAGACCCAGTACTTC. This sequence encodes CASSQHTDRQETQYF.